A single sample is the source of the 22 T cell receptor beta chains below, sequenced in a study of blood T cell repertoires in COVID-19 (dated by TCRdb to 2019 to 2021). Library creation used the immunoSEQ multiplex PCR assay. In TCRdb, the immuneACCESS table is reduced to in-frame sequences with V and J assigned. These tables do not hold every clone; where another copy was compared, an unresolved V gene accounts for under half, and the others remain unexplained. The sample table shows 130,000 to 150,000 clones, and around nine tenths are seen once. The ten largest clones add up to about 1.7% of the sample. Material: peripheral blood. These receptors were taken from a woman between 45 and 60 years old with acute or convalescent COVID-19.

This chain links TRBV6-6 with TRBJ1-4, with D unresolved. There are 14 residues in the CDR3. Germline V lookup: CDR1 MNHNY, CDR2 SVGAGI (reference sequence). The V end lost 8 bases, the J end lost 8 bases, and 18 bases lay between the germline ends. The CDR3 sequence: CASVSSGGGEKLFF. The CDR3 DNA is TGTGCCAGCGTTAGCAGTGGTGGCGGCGAAAAACTGTTTTTT.

The chain uses TRBV6-5 and TRBJ1-1, with D unclear. Per the germline V gene, CDR1 is MNHEY and CDR2 is SVGAGI. Trimming left V 6 bases short and J 1 base short, with 15 bases between. The CDR3 consists of 15 residues. CDR3 DNA: TGTGCCAGCAGCTTTCAGTCGTGGTCGAACACTGAAGCTTTCTTT. This gives the protein CASSFQSWSNTEAFF.

J is TRBJ2-5 and V is TRBV7-3, with D possibly TRBD2 on 5 matching bases. The CDR3 loop spans 16 amino acids. Trimming stripped 3 bases from V and 2 bases from J, with 16 bases between. Germline V gene lookup returns CDR1 SGHTA and CDR2 FQGTGA. In DNA, the CDR3 is TGTGCCAGCAGCTTCGGAGGCAATGCCCCGCAAGAGACCCAGTACTTC. This gives the protein CASSFGGNAPQETQYF.

The V call is TRBV18, the J call TRBJ1-2, with D perhaps matching TRBD1 (5 bases). From germline, CDR1 is KGHSH and CDR2 LQKENI. Trimming shortened V by 2 bases and J by 10 bases, and 14 bases separated the two germline ends. The CDR3 loop spans 13 amino acids. CDR3 DNA: TGTGCCAGCTCACCATCTGACAGCCGATACTACACCTTC. It specifies CASSPSDSRYYTF.

This rearrangement joins TRBV27 to TRBJ2-3, with 12 nucleotides matching TRBD2. Germline trimming cut 0 bases from V and 7 bases from J; bases unmatched to any gene: 8. Germline V gene data show CDR1 as MNHEY and CDR2 as SMNVEV (reference sequence). The CDR3 length is 17 residues. CDR3 loop: CASSLSLAGGPTYTQYF. CDR3 bases: TGTGCCAGCAGTTTATCTCTAGCGGGAGGGCCGACATATACGCAGTATTTT.

The chain employs TRBV7-8 and TRBJ1-2, with D tentatively TRBD1 (6 bases). Germline V gene sequence: CDR1 SGHVS, CDR2 FQNEAQ. Between the trimmed V and J ends, which lost 2 bases and 2 bases, there was a span of 15 bases. The CDR3 runs 16 residues. The CDR3 coding sequence is TGTGCCAGCAGCTTACCCGCAACAGGGAACAACTATGGCTACACCTTC. Protein product: CASSLPATGNNYGYTF.

In nucleotides, the CDR3 is TGCGCCAGCAGCCAGGAGACAGGCAGTAATGAAAAACTGTTTTTT. The encoded protein is CASSQETGSNEKLFF. This chain uses TRBV4-1 with TRBJ1-4; a weak D match, TRBD1 (6 bases). The CDR3 runs to 15 residues. V was pared by 3 bases and J by 4 bases, with 12 bases between. The germline V gene has CDR1 MGHRA and CDR2 YSYEKL.

This chain joins TRBV4-1 and TRBJ2-5; D unclear. Trimming removed 0 bases at V and 2 bases at J, with 19 bases between. The CDR3 has 18 amino acids. In germline, CDR1 is MGHRA, CDR2 YSYEKL. This CDR3 is CASSQDPPYEVLQETQYF. DNA for the CDR3: TGCGCCAGCAGCCAAGACCCCCCATACGAGGTCCTACAAGAGACCCAGTACTTC.

This sequence joins TRBV6-5 and TRBJ1-5, with TRBD1 matching 10 bases. Germline CDR1 is MNHEY and CDR2 is SVGAGI. The CDR3 has 16 amino acids. After removal of 2 bases from V and 5 bases from J, the junction contained 6 bases not matched to a gene. The CDR3 nucleotides read TGTGCCAGCAGTTACCGACAGGGGGCGTCTTATCAGCCCCAGCATTTT. As protein: CASSYRQGASYQPQHF.

The chain links TRBV9 to TRBJ1-4, with TRBD1 identical over 12 bases. The CDR3 is 17 amino acids. Germline CDR1 reads SGDLS; CDR2 reads YYNGEE. V gave up 2 bases and J gave up 8 bases; unmatched junction bases: 10. The CDR3 DNA reads as TGTGCCAGCAGCGTTACCGGGACAGGGGGCCCGGGGGAAAAACTGTTTTTT. Translated, it gives CASSVTGTGGPGEKLFF.

The chain couples TRBV7-2 to TRBJ2-7, with D perhaps TRBD1 (6 bases). This CDR3 spans 12 amino acids. V lost 1 base to trimming and J lost 13 bases, with 14 bases between them. The V gene's germline CDR1 is SGHTA and CDR2 FQGNSA. The DNA of the CDR3 is TGTGCCAGCAGCTTAGTAGGGACACTCACCTACTTC. Residues: CASSLVGTLTYF.

The chain recombines TRBV19 with TRBJ1-1, with 8 bases that match TRBD1. V lost 7 bases, J lost 0 bases, and 7 bases stayed unmatched. CDR1 and CDR2 from the germline V gene are LNHDA and SQIVND (reference sequence). The CDR3 totals 15 residues. CDR3 in amino acids: CASKTGAMMNTEAFF. The DNA of the CDR3 is TGTGCCAGTAAGACAGGGGCCATGATGAACACTGAAGCTTTCTTT.

The chain combines TRBV9 with TRBJ2-3; possibly TRBD1 for D (6 bases). The CDR3 runs to 16 residues. Trimming shortened V by 2 bases and J by 6 bases, and 19 bases separated the two germline ends. In germline, CDR1 is SGDLS, CDR2 YYNGEE. In DNA form, the CDR3 reads TGTGCCAGCAGCGTCGAAGCGAGCCTTCAGGGGGATACGCAGTATTTT. This gives the protein CASSVEASLQGDTQYF.

J is TRBJ2-2 and V is TRBV19; 7 bases are shared with TRBD1. After removal of 1 base from V and 8 bases from J, the junction contained 13 bases not matched to a gene. The CDR3 is 17 amino acids. In germline, CDR1 is LNHDA, CDR2 SQIVND (reference sequence). The CDR3 loop reads CASSIGQGWDVSGELFF. The CDR3 DNA reads TGTGCCAGTAGTATAGGACAGGGTTGGGACGTTTCTGGGGAGCTGTTTTTT.

The V gene is TRBV12-3 or TRBV12-4, the J gene TRBJ2-7; no firm D call. V lost 9 bases and J lost 2, with 11 bases in between. This CDR3 contains 12 residues. Here the CDR3 DNA reads TGTGCCAGTAGCCTGGTCGCCTACGAGCAGTACTTC. Its protein is CASSLVAYEQYF.

The rearrangement uses TRBV28 and TRBJ1-5; weak D call: TRBD1 (6 bases). Germline CDR1 MDHEN, CDR2 SYDVKM. Trimming stripped 8 bases from V and 3 bases from J, with 23 bases between. CDR3 length: 17 residues. CDR3 region: CASGPQGMGMINQPQHF. The CDR3 nucleotides read TGTGCCAGCGGCCCTCAGGGGATGGGTATGATCAATCAGCCCCAGCATTTT. The full variable domain, completed using reference TRBV28 and TRBJ1-5, is DVKVTQSSRYLVKRTGEKVFLECVQDMDHENMFWYRQDPGLGLRLIYFSYDVKMKEKGDIPEGYSVSREKKERFSLILESASTNQTSMYLCASGPQGMGMINQPQHFGDGTRLSIL.

The chain couples TRBV3-1 (or the pseudogene TRBV3-2) to TRBJ2-7; 10 bases agree with TRBD1. The CDR3 has 16 residues. The trim removed 4 bases at V and 6 bases at J, leaving 12 bases unmatched. The germline CDR1 and CDR2 sequences are LGHDT and YNNKEL (reference sequence). CDR3 region: CASSPLFGTGVREQYF. The CDR3 coding sequence is TGTGCCAGCAGCCCACTGTTTGGGACAGGGGTCCGCGAGCAGTACTTC.

The rearrangement uses TRBV6-6 and TRBJ2-5, with 7 bases that match TRBD1. The germline V gene has CDR1 MNHNY and CDR2 SVGAGI (reference sequence). The CDR3 consists of 14 residues. Unmatched junction bases numbered 7, after V lost 5 bases and J lost 4 bases. The CDR3 nucleotides are TGTGCCAGCAGTAAGACAGGGTCTCGAGAGACCCAGTACTTC. Amino acids: CASSKTGSRETQYF.

CDR3 sequence: CASSVKGAGGYTF. Here the CDR3 DNA reads TGTGCCAGCAGTGTTAAGGGGGCAGGTGGCTACACCTTC. The J gene is TRBJ1-2, the V gene TRBV2, with 7 nucleotides matching TRBD1. The germline gives CDR1 SNHLY, CDR2 FYNNEI. The CDR3 is 13 amino acids. V gave up 4 bases and J gave up 7 bases; unmatched junction bases: 6.

The rearrangement links TRBV27 to TRBJ1-4, with 7 bases fitting TRBD1. Trimming at V came to 1 base and at J to 14 bases, leaving 7 bases not matched to a gene. Germline V CDR1 and CDR2: MNHEY, SMNVEV (reference sequence). This CDR3 spans 13 amino acids. As DNA, the CDR3 is TGTGCCAGCAGTTTATGGCAGGGGGAAGGGCTGTTTTTT. Translating it yields CASSLWQGEGLFF.

This chain connects TRBV6-6 to TRBJ1-3, with TRBD1 matching 7 bases. Trimming removed 6 bases from V and 4 bases from J; junction bases left unmatched: 9. This CDR3 is built from 15 residues. The germline gives CDR1 MNHNY, CDR2 SVGAGI (reference sequence). The CDR3 DNA follows: TGTGCCAGCAGCCTACAGGGGTCGGCAGGAAACACCATATATTTT. Protein: CASSLQGSAGNTIYF.

This clone was seen just once. The chain uses TRBV9 and TRBJ1-3; D uncertain. From germline, CDR1 is SGDLS and CDR2 YYNGEE. The CDR3 loop spans 15 amino acids. Trimming removed 0 bases at V and 2 bases at J, with 9 bases between. The CDR3 DNA reads as TGTGCCAGCAGCGTAGGAGCGATCCCTGGAAACACCATATATTTT. It yields the protein CASSVGAIPGNTIYF.